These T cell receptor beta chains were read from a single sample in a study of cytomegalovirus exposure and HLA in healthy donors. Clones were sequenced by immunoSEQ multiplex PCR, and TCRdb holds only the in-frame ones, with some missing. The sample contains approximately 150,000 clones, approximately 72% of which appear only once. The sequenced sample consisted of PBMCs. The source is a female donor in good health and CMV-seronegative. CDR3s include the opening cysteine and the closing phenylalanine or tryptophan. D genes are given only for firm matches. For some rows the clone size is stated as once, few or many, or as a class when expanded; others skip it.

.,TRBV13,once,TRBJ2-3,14,TGTGCCAGCAGCTCCAACAGGGTCCAGAATACGCAGTATTTT,CASSSNRVQNTQYF
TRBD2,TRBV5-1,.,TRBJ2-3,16,TGCGCCAGCAGCTCGGGGACTAGCGGCGACACAGATACGCAGTATTTT,CASSSGTSGDTDTQYF
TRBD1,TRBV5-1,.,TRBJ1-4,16,TGCGCCAGCAGCTTGGCCGATATCGGCAGGGGGCTGGAACTGTTTTTT,CASSLADIGRGLELFF
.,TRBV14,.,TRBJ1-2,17,TGTGCCAGCAGCCAAGAAGGGGCGGGATTGGCCAGCTATGGCTACACCTTC,CASSQEGAGLASYGYTF
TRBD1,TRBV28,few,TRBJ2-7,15,TGTGCCAGCGGAAGCACCGGGACAGTCTCCTACGAGCAGTACTTC,CASGSTGTVSYEQYF
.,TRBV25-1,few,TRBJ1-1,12,TGTGCCAGCAGTGATGACTACGACGCAGCTTTCTTT,CASSDDYDAAFF
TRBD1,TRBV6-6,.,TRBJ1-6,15,TGTGCCAGCACCAGAACAGGGGGCGTATATTCACCCCTCCACTTT,CASTRTGGVYSPLHF
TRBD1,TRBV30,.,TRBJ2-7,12,TGTGCCTGGAGGGGTACAGGGGAAGAGCAGTACTTC,CAWRGTGEEQYF
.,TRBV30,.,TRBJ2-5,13,TGTGCCTGGAGCGAGGGCCAGGGGGAGACCCAGTACTTC,CAWSEGQGETQYF
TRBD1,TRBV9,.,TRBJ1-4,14,TGTGCCAGCAGCGCAGGGGGCGGGAATGAAAAACTGTTTTTT,CASSAGGGNEKLFF
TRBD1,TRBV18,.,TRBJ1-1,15,TGTGCCAGCTCTGGGGACAGGGTGGGGAATACTGAAGCTTTCTTT,CASSGDRVGNTEAFF
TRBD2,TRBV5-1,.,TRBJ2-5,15,TGCGCCAGCAGCTTGGGAGCGGGGATCCAAGAGACCCAGTACTTC,CASSLGAGIQETQYF
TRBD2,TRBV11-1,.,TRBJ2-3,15,TGTGCCAGCAGCTTAGTAGCGGGGGGCACAGATACGCAGTATTTT,CASSLVAGGTDTQYF
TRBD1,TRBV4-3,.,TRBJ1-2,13,TGCGCCAGCAGCCAAGTTACAGGGGACGGCTACACCTTC,CASSQVTGDGYTF
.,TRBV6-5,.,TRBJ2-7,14,TGTGCCAGCAGTTATTCACGGGATGCCCTCGAGCAGTACTTC,CASSYSRDALEQYF
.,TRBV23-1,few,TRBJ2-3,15,TGCGCCAGGCTCCTTTGGGGCGGATGCACAGATACGCAGTATTTT,CARLLWGGCTDTQYF
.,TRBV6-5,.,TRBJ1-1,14,TGTGCCAGCAGTTACTCGGGCATGAACACTGAAGCTTTCTTT,CASSYSGMNTEAFF
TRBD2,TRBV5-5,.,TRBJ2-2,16,TGTGCCAGCAGCTTGACCCTAGCGGGAGCAACCGGGGAGCTGTTTTTT,CASSLTLAGATGELFF
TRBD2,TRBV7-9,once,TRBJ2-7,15,TGTGCCAGCAGGCCCGGGACTAGCGGGGATTACGAGCAGTACTTC,CASRPGTSGDYEQYF
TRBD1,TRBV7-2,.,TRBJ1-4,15,TGTGCCAGCAGTTCCCCCGACAGGGGAGAAGAAAAACTGTTTTTT,CASSSPDRGEEKLFF
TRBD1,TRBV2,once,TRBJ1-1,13,TGTGCCAGCACTCAACAGGGGGCCTCTGAAGCTTTCTTT,CASTQQGASEAFF
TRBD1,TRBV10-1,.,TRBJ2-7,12,TGCGCCAGCAGGACAGGGACCTACGAGCAGTACTTC,CASRTGTYEQYF
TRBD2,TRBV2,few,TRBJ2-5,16,TGTGCCAGCAGTGTCGGGGGTAGCGGGAGAGGAGAGACCCAGTACTTC,CASSVGGSGRGETQYF
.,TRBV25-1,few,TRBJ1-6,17,TGTGCCAGCAGTGTTGGAGGGGCCTTCGCCACGAATTCACCCCTCCACTTT,CASSVGGAFATNSPLHF
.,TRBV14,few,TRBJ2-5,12,TGTGCCAGCAGCCACGACCAAGAGACCCAGTACTTC,CASSHDQETQYF
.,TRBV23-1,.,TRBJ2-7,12,TGCGCCAACCCGGTTGGGCTCTACGAGCAGTACTTC,CANPVGLYEQYF
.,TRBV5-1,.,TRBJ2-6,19,TGCGCCAGCAGTTTTTTCCAAATGTGGAGTCCCTCTGGAGCCAACGTCCTGACTTTC,CASSFFQMWSPSGANVLTF
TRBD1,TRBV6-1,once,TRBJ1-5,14,TGTGCCAGCATTTGGGACAGGGCTTCGCAGCCCCAGCATTTT,CASIWDRASQPQHF
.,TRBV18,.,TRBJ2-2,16,TGTGCCAGCTCACCATCGCGACTAGGCGGCACCGGGGAGCTGTTTTTT,CASSPSRLGGTGELFF
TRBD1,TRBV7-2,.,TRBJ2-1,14,TGTGCCAGCAGCCCCCGGGACAGCGACAATGAGCAGTTCTTC,CASSPRDSDNEQFF
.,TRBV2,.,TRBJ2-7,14,TGTGCCAGCAGTGAACTCCAGGTCGCCTACGAGCAGTACTTC,CASSELQVAYEQYF
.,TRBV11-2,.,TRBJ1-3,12,TGTGCCAGCAGCTTCCCGACAAAAGCCATATATTTT,CASSFPTKAIYF
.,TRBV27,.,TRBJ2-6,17,TGTGCCAGCAGTTTCGCAGGGGCAAGCTCTGGGGCCAACGTCCTGACTTTC,CASSFAGASSGANVLTF
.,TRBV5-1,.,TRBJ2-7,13,TGCGCCAGCGGGGAGGACTTGGCCTACGAGCAGTACTTC,CASGEDLAYEQYF
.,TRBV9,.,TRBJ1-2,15,TGTGCCAGCAGCGCCAAGGGGGTAGGGGACTATGGCTACACCTTC,CASSAKGVGDYGYTF
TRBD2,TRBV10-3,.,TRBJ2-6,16,TGTGCCATCCACCCGGGGGGAGGGTCTGGGGCCAACGTCCTGACTTTC,CAIHPGGGSGANVLTF
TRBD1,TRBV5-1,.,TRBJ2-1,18,TGCGCCAGGACCGGGACAGGGGCCCCCGACTACCTCTACAATGAGCAGTTCTTC,CARTGTGAPDYLYNEQFF
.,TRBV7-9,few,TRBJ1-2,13,TGTGCCAGCAGCTTAATTCCCAAATATGGCTACACCTTC,CASSLIPKYGYTF
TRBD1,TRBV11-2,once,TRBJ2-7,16,TGTGCCAGCAGCACAACAGGGGCCGCAAGCTCCTACGAGCAGTACTTC,CASSTTGAASSYEQYF
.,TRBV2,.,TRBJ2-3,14,TGTGCCAGCAGTGTTCAGATCCTCACAGATACGCAGTATTTT,CASSVQILTDTQYF
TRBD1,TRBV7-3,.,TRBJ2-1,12,TGTGCCAGCAGCTTAAAGGGACAGGAGCAGTTCTTC,CASSLKGQEQFF
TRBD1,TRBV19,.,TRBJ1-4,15,TGTGCCAGTAGTACACAGGGGCAAACTAATGAAAAACTGTTTTTT,CASSTQGQTNEKLFF
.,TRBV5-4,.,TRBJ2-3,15,TGTGCCAGCAGCTTGGACAGGGGAGGCAGGAATACGCAGTATTTT,CASSLDRGGRNTQYF
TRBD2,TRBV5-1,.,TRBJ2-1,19,TGCGCCAGCAGCTTCCCCGTGAGCGGGGGGGCCTTCAGGAACAATGAGCAGTTCTTC,CASSFPVSGGAFRNNEQFF
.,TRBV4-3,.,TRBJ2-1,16,TGCGCCAGCAGCCAAGAAGGGTGGAGGGGGGGCAATGAGCAGTTCTTC,CASSQEGWRGGNEQFF
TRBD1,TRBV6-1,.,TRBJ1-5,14,TGTGCCAGCAGTGTACACAGGGGGAATCAGCCCCAGCATTTT,CASSVHRGNQPQHF
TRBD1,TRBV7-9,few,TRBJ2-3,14,TGTGCCAGCAGCTTAAGACAGGGCCCAGATACGCAGTATTTT,CASSLRQGPDTQYF
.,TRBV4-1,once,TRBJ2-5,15,TGCGCCAGCAGCCAAGGATGGCAGGGCCAAGAGACCCAGTACTTC,CASSQGWQGQETQYF
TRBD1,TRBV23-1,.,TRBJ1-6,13,TGCGCCAGCTGGACAGGGGGCGTGTCACCCCTTCACTTT,CASWTGGVSPLHF